This record concerns one T cell receptor beta chain sequence. The record originates from a study of blood T cell repertoires in COVID-19. Whole-study context: The study drew acute and convalescent COVID-19 samples from the United States, Italy and Spain. PBMCs, B-cell-depleted T cells, or T cells provided the cDNA or gDNA that made up the material.

Method: immunoSEQ multiplex PCR; TCRdb's copy keeps in-frame clones and lacks some. Counted here are some 180,000 clones, around 80% occurring once; the ten biggest clones make up approximately 7%. Trimming cost V 5 bases and J 3 bases, with 8 bases left between them. The CDR3 length is 13 residues. The chain has TRBV12-3 or TRBV12-4 and TRBJ1-5, with D maybe TRBD1 (6 bases). The sample was peripheral blood. This sequence originates from a human donor in a cohort sampled during active COVID-19. In DNA form, the CDR3 reads TGTGCCAGCAGTCCGGGACACAATCAGCCCCAGCATTTT. Amino acid sequence: CASSPGHNQPQHF.